These T cell receptor beta chains were read from a single sample in a study of shared clonotypes between healthy human individuals. Generated by immunoSEQ multiplex PCR, the TCRdb table keeps only in-frame clones and is missing some. The sample consists of about 380,000 clones, roughly 96% of them appearing once. The sequenced sample consisted of memory CD8+ T cells sorted from blood. These receptors all stem from a young man in good health. CDR3s include the opening cysteine and the closing phenylalanine or tryptophan. Rows give clone size only sometimes, using once, few, many, or a class for an expanded clone.

TRBJ2-2	TRBV19	.	15	CASRWGFMSTGELFF
TRBJ2-7	TRBV18	.	13	CASSPLSSYEQYF
TRBJ1-1	TRBV5-4	.	14	CASSFGGVGTEAFF
TRBJ2-7	TRBV10-3	.	13	CAIRMGLQYEQYF
TRBJ2-5	TRBV6-1	.	13	CASSSGSQETQYF
TRBJ2-1	TRBV7-2	.	16	CASSPSWGPWEFEQFF
TRBJ1-5	TRBV6-1	.	15	CASSERRGRNQPQHF
TRBJ1-4	TRBV28	.	15	CASSLMDFLNEKLFF
TRBJ1-1	TRBV14	.	15	CASSQDLGRETEAFF
TRBJ2-7	TRBV7-2	.	16	CASSPDGTSGVYEQYF
TRBJ2-3	TRBV9	once	12	CASSGGADTQYF
TRBJ2-5	TRBV28	.	13	CASSLVAQETQYF
TRBJ2-7	TRBV27	.	15	CASSLSGTGFSEQYF
TRBJ2-3	TRBV14	.	16	CASSPRTSSSTDTQYF
TRBJ2-7	TRBV2	.	14	CASGPRTWGYEQYF
TRBJ2-1	TRBV5-4	.	15	CASSLASGSYNEQFF
TRBJ2-4	TRBV11-2	.	14	CASSLTSGRNIQYF
TRBJ2-5	TRBV5-4	few	11	CASSLEETQYF
TRBJ1-4	TRBV5-1	.	16	CASSLALTGANEKLFF
TRBJ2-3	TRBV7-9	.	15	CASSFLQGWADTQYF
TRBJ2-3	TRBV30	few	13	CAWCRPGRDTQYF
TRBJ2-6	TRBV10-3	.	14	CAIKVKSGANVLTF
TRBJ2-3	TRBV9	.	14	CASSVEGRSDTQYF
TRBJ2-3	TRBV28	.	15	CASSPPDRGTDTQYF
TRBJ1-5	TRBV5-3	.	13	CARRGVQNQPQHF
TRBJ2-5	TRBV7-9	.	14	CASSRTSGRETQYF
TRBJ2-7	TRBV10-1	.	14	CASSAWDRPYEQYF
TRBJ2-1	TRBV25-1	few	15	CASSVVTMEYNEQFF
TRBJ2-2	TRBV5-1	.	13	CASSSRVAGELFF
TRBJ2-1	TRBV25-1	.	15	CASSGSGRAYNEQFF
TRBJ2-7	TRBV5-5	.	16	CASSFGTSGVVYEQYF
TRBJ2-5	TRBV6-5	.	15	CASSYVDWRQETQYF
TRBJ2-2	TRBV20-1	.	11	CSASSTGELFF
TRBJ2-3	TRBV5-1	.	18	CASSLVGLAGGGTDTQYF
TRBJ2-3	TRBV10-3	.	14	CAIRKTGGTDTQYF
TRBJ1-2	TRBV28	.	12	CASSSGVYGYTF
TRBJ2-7	TRBV11-2	.	16	CASSRESGTGILEQYF
TRBJ2-2	TRBV18	once	18	CASSLLGLAGEEDGELFF
TRBJ2-7	TRBV10-2	.	13	CASSEGGPYEQYF
TRBJ2-1	TRBV28	.	13	CATSGTVYNEQFF
TRBJ1-2	TRBV2	.	14	CASSSTDGSYGYTF
TRBJ2-1	TRBV6-1	.	18	CASSEAQGLAGGPTEEFF
TRBJ1-1	TRBV28	.	13	CASSSPGPIEAFF
TRBJ2-1	TRBV10-3	.	21	CAITDRFLTSGSPILKDEQFF
TRBJ2-7	TRBV4-1	.	14	CASSQGYSGSEQYF
TRBJ1-5	TRBV4-2	.	17	CASSQGQGRGSNQPQHF
TRBJ2-7	TRBV2	.	16	CASRVGKGRGKNEQYF
TRBJ2-2	TRBV7-9	.	14	CASRPWTATGELFF
TRBJ2-3	TRBV6-8	.	15	CASSYRASGTDTQYF
TRBJ2-7	TRBV14	once	19	CASSQTVGVFSGSSYEQYF
TRBJ2-3	TRBV10-2	.	14	CASSSGRARDTQYF
TRBJ2-3	TRBV15	once	19	CATSRVKEGGGSNTDTQYF
TRBJ2-5	TRBV6-6	.	14	CASGIGTSVSTQYF
TRBJ2-7	TRBV5-1	.	13	CASSADRPYEQYF
TRBJ2-3	TRBV5-4	.	16	CASSLETSGRTDTQYF
TRBJ2-1	TRBV6-8	.	18	CASSETKNRQGIDNEQFF
TRBJ2-1	TRBV10-2	.	15	CASSESVYAHTEQFF